This TCR beta chain was sequenced for a study of neurological immune-mediated disorders. This clonotype was found many times. From the 5' RACE reads, TCRdb called clonotypes with MiXCR, one entry per CDR3 protein. The data hold roughly 90,000 distinct CDR3 sequences, with approximately 4% observed a single time. V trimming: 1 base; J trimming: 5 bases; junction bases outside the gene matches: 11. CDR1 is SGHVS, CDR2 FQNEAQ, per germline. This CDR3 has 18 residues. The V gene is TRBV7-8, the J gene TRBJ2-2; TRBD2 agrees at 9 bases. The specimen sequenced was PBMCs. This receptor was obtained from a woman between 50 and 59 years old with multiple sclerosis. The CDR3 nucleotides are TGTGCCAGCAGCTTAGGTTCTGGGCTAGCGGGGCCTACCGGGGAGCTGTTTTTT. This encodes CASSLGSGLAGPTGELFF.